This T cell receptor (beta chain) was profiled in a study of response to subunit inactivated influenza vaccine. TCRdb reprocessed the RT-PCR reads with MiXCR, giving one entry per CDR3 protein. The table records 500,000 to 600,000 distinct CDR3 sequences, around 13% of them present only once. In this sample, this clonotype turned up a few times. The receptor was derived from a man aged 45-60 years who received an inactivated influenza vaccine. Sequenced material: PBMCs from blood, taken 40 to 50 days after vaccination.

The DNA for the CDR3 is TGCAGTGCTAGAGGGGATATGGATGTCCTAGCCAAAAACATTCAGTACTTC. Translated, it gives CSARGDMDVLAKNIQYF. V and J are TRBV20-1 and TRBJ2-4; D uncertain. CDR1 is DFQATT and CDR2 is SNEGSKA in the germline V gene (reference sequence). The CDR3 length is 17 residues. V was cut by 1 base and J by 0 bases, with 16 bases left in between.